Here is one TCR beta chain with its context. These data come from a study of blood T cell repertoires in COVID-19. Some clones are missing from TCRdb's copy, which holds only in-frame ones; the method was immunoSEQ multiplex PCR. The sample contains approximately 150,000 clones, 88% of which appear only once. The clonotype originates from a man in his sixties with active or convalescent COVID-19. The sequenced sample consisted of peripheral blood.

CDR3 protein: CAWSVLGNTGELFF. The CDR3 region has the DNA TGTGCCTGGAGTGTACTTGGGAACACCGGGGAGCTGTTTTTT. V usage is TRBV30 and J usage is TRBJ2-2; the D is unclear. This CDR3 has 14 amino acids. Per the germline V gene, CDR1 is GTSNPN and CDR2 is SVGIG (reference sequence). Trimming took 0 bases from V and 1 from J, leaving 6 bases between them.